These T cell receptor beta chains were read from a single sample in a study of STAT5B mutations in CD4+ large granular lymphocyte leukemia. Profiling relied on immunoSEQ multiplex PCR, and the TCRdb table lists in-frame clones only, not all of them. The sample lists about 33,000 clones, roughly 76% occurring once. What was sequenced was CD4+ T cells from blood buffy coats. These receptors were obtained from a human donor in good health. CDR3s include the opening cysteine and the closing phenylalanine or tryptophan. D genes are given only for firm matches.

D	J	V	DNA	CDR3
TRBD1	TRBJ2-5	TRBV19	TGTGCCAGTAGTACCCGACAGGGATACCAAGAGACCCAGTACTTC	CASSTRQGYQETQYF
TRBD2	TRBJ2-7	TRBV15	TGTGCCACCAGCAGCCTGACGGTAGCGGGAGTGGGCTACGAGCAGTACTTC	CATSSLTVAGVGYEQYF
.	TRBJ2-3	TRBV10-3	TGTGCCATCAGTGTGGAGGGGGATACGCAGTATTTT	CAISVEGDTQYF
.	TRBJ2-6	TRBV27	TGTGCCAGCAGTTTCGGGGGTGCCGGGGCCAACGTCCTGACTTTC	CASSFGGAGANVLTF
TRBD1	TRBJ1-2	TRBV2	TGTGCCAGCAGTGAATTTCAGGACAGGGGGCTCAAAAACTATGGCTACACCTTC	CASSEFQDRGLKNYGYTF
.	TRBJ2-1	TRBV9	TGTGCCAGCAGCAGAGACAATGAGCAGTTCTTC	CASSRDNEQFF
.	TRBJ2-6	TRBV25-1	TGTGCCAGCAGTGACGTCCGGGGGCTTAGCTCTGGGGCCAACGTCCTGACTTTC	CASSDVRGLSSGANVLTF
.	TRBJ1-3	TRBV6-6	TGTGCCAGCAGAGCCACGGGGGCTTATGGAAACACCATATATTTT	CASRATGAYGNTIYF
TRBD1	TRBJ2-7	TRBV6-5	TGTGCCAGCAGTATCGCGACAGGGGGCTACGAGCAGTACTTC	CASSIATGGYEQYF
.	TRBJ2-3	TRBV19	TGTGCCAGTAGTATCGACGGGAGAGACGCAGATACGCAGTATTTT	CASSIDGRDADTQYF
TRBD1	TRBJ1-2	TRBV11-1	TGTGCCAGCAGCTTATCAGGGGGCAACCCCTATGGCTACACCTTC	CASSLSGGNPYGYTF
.	TRBJ1-6	TRBV5-4	TGTGCCAGCAGCTTGGAAAGGGAAGGATCACCCCTCCACTTT	CASSLEREGSPLHF
.	TRBJ1-4	TRBV28	TGTGCCAGCACCCAAGAGGCCTCTAATGAAAAACTGTTTTTT	CASTQEASNEKLFF
.	TRBJ2-1	TRBV6-1	TGTGCCAGCAGTGATAGCGGCTACAATGAGCAGTTCTTC	CASSDSGYNEQFF
.	TRBJ1-3	TRBV28	TGTGCCAGCAGTTTACCCACCGGGACAAAACGAAACACCATATATTTT	CASSLPTGTKRNTIYF
.	TRBJ1-3	TRBV18	TGTGCCAGCTCCCCGGGGGCAGGGACGGATCCTGGAAACACCATATATTTT	CASSPGAGTDPGNTIYF
.	TRBJ2-5	TRBV28	TGTGCCAGCAGAGGCCGAATAGCCTCACACCAAGAGACCCAGTACTTC	CASRGRIASHQETQYF
.	TRBJ1-2	TRBV6-5	TGTGCCAGCAGTTGGAAGGGAGGTGGCTACACCTTC	CASSWKGGGYTF